This TCR beta chain was sequenced in a study of regulatory T cells in long-lasting Graves disease. Findings and limits, study-wide: Newly diagnosed patients shared about a thousand public clonotypes; persistent patients shared under 3,000. Segments TRBV28, TRBJ1-2 and TRBJ2-5 showed preferential usage in persistent disease.

According to the study, TCR beta libraries were built with iRepertoire HTBI primers and CDR3-region Arm-PCR. In the source study's methods: Detected in the samples were about 60 TRBV and approximately 14 TRBJ segments. From the multiplex PCR reads, TCRdb called clonotypes with MiXCR, one entry per CDR3 protein. TCRdb assigned the V and J calls; the authors' analysis was not used. The repertoire includes 400,000 to 500,000 distinct CDR3 sequences, 21% of them detected once, and 13% to 15% sits in the top ten. This clonotype was counted a few times. As yet, its antigen is unknown. Germline CDR1 is MNHEY and CDR2 is SMNVEV (reference sequence). The CDR3 sequence is 14 residues long. J lost 5 bases, V lost 6 bases, and 4 bases had no gene match. Time point: persistent/refractory GD, antithyroid drugs over 5 years with positive TRAb. Researchers made the TCR library from RNA that was extracted from PBMCs.

The material sequenced was peripheral blood mononuclear cells (PBMCs), taken when the disease was refractory, from a patient treated with antithyroid drugs. The source is a female donor with Graves disease. This chain connects TRBV27 to TRBJ2-3; the match to TRBD1 covers 11 bases. The CDR3 is CASRTGTGGDTQYF. CDR3 nucleotides: TGTGCCAGCAGGACCGGGACAGGGGGAGATACGCAGTATTTT.